This T cell receptor beta chain stems from a study of shared clonotypes between healthy human individuals. Naive CD8 cells lacked CD45RO and underwent positive selection for CCR7, leaving out terminally differentiated effector memory CD45RA+ cells. Sequencing used immunoSEQ multiplex PCR; TCRdb keeps in-frame clones, though not all of them. The sample carries around 1.9 million clones, roughly 93% recorded once. Germline V gene lookup returns CDR1 SGHAT and CDR2 FQNNGV. V lost 4 bases, J lost 5 bases, and 15 bases lay in between. The CDR3 is made up of 14 amino acids. The sequencing sample was made of naive CD8+ T cells from PBMCs. The TCR sequence derives from a man younger than 35 in good health. Some clones in this sample may be carry-over from other donors' samples. This sequence joins TRBV11-2 and TRBJ2-7; possibly TRBD2 for D (6 bases). The CDR3 spells CASSSGASRNEQYF. Written as DNA, the CDR3 is TGTGCCAGCAGCTCGGGAGCTAGTCGGAACGAGCAGTACTTC.